This T cell receptor beta chain was captured in a study of cytomegalovirus exposure and HLA in healthy donors. A multiplex PCR was run with 60 Vbeta primers and 13 Jbeta primers. The assay was immunoSEQ multiplex PCR, and TCRdb's table has in-frame clones only and misses some. The sample gives more than 130,000 clones, over 60% of which show up once; approximately 6.2% is in the top ten. The sequenced material came from PBMCs. This TCR derives from a man in his forties in good health and CMV-seropositive.

For the CDR3, the DNA is TGTGCCAGCACTTCGGACAGGGCCTACGAGCAGTACTTC. Its translation: CASTSDRAYEQYF. The chain uses TRBV2 and TRBJ2-7, with 8 positions matching TRBD1. Germline trimming cut 7 bases from V and 2 bases from J; bases unmatched to any gene: 4. The V gene's germline CDR1 is SNHLY and CDR2 FYNNEI. There are 13 residues in the CDR3.